The sequence of this T cell receptor (beta chain) was determined in a study of shared clonotypes between healthy human individuals (dated by TCRdb to the early 2020s). As for the study more broadly: Three men and a couple of women, aged 18 to 49 years, made up the cohort. To estimate repertoire size and how much clonotype sharing occurs between individuals, the study deeply sequenced the blood TCR repertoires of several healthy adults. Leukapheresis yielded between about 0.85 and 10 billion PBMCs per donor. To increase sequencing depth and limit assay-specific biases, TCR repertoire library preparation and sequencing were carried out by different laboratories using diverse techniques. What the authors observed across the whole study: Pairwise subsampling led to the expectation that sequencing depth would affect the degree of clonotype sharing among donors. Sampling was restricted to blood, and TCR repertoires in tissues likely differ from the TCR repertoires found in blood. The small number of donors limited the genetic and exposure-history diversity represented.

Between the V and J ends, shortened by 3 bases and 4 bases respectively, the junction contains 11 bases. The CDR3 sequence holds 14 residues, the cysteine and phenylalanine included. Just CDR3 DNA is preserved here, 42 bases in frame from base 1. From a lookup of the germline V gene (reference sequence), CDR1 and CDR2 are MNHEY and SMNVEV. TCR CDR3 regions were amplified from genomic DNA by multiplex PCR using the deep immunoSEQ assay. Genomic DNA extracted from each cell subset was distributed evenly over all wells of several immunoSEQ 96-well plates, and each plate served as one replicate. Each replicate PCR for unsorted PBMC received about 300 ng genomic DNA, equal to about 30,000 T cell genomes. Ten immunoSEQ deep assay plates were used to sequence unsorted PBMC genomic DNA. The purified libraries were quantified using a Qubit 3.0 fluorometer, sized with a Bioanalyzer 2100, and then quantified again using the KAPA Library Quantification kit. A separate single-read 150-cycle Illumina NextSeq 550 flow cell was used to sequence each immunoSEQ 96-well plate. The authors' analysis ran thus. Because the immunoSEQ output held only junctional sequences and lacked quality scores, the filtering could not match the filtering applied to full-length reads. To assign V/J genes and CDR3, sequences were annotated against IMGT germline references using PyIR, a Python wrapper for IgBLAST v1.9. Reads with weak V/J assignments (E-value above 1e-6), missing CDR3, stop codons, out-of-frame junctions, or ambiguous translated residues were removed. V3J clonotypes were defined by identical inferred V gene, J gene, and CDR3 amino acid sequence. To compute the percentage overlap between repertoires, the number of shared unique clonotypes was divided by the size of the smaller repertoire. Three approaches were used to assess repertoire richness: RTK rarefaction, the Chao1 estimator, and Recon v2.1 estimates of unobserved clonotypes. The immuneACCESS repertoire file appears here via TCRdb, limited to in-frame rearrangements. These files lack a portion of the clones; in checked studies, under half of the deficit traces to unresolved V genes, and the cause of the others is not known. V and J calls and clone size are those listed in that table; D and trimming were worked out from the DNA. Present in this sample are 400,000 to 550,000 clones, less than 80% of which were seen just once. Less than 15% of the sample goes to the ten largest clones.

Donors were healthy HIV-negative adults with no recently reported acute infections or vaccinations. Every donor was a Caucasian adult living in Nashville, Tennessee, USA. For unsorted samples, some 100 million PBMCs were counted and genomic DNA was extracted with the QIAamp DNA Blood Mini kit. Blood was obtained by leukapheresis, after which PBMCs were separated by Ficoll-Histopaque density gradient centrifugation and cryopreserved in liquid nitrogen vapor phase. Points on this clone: The specificity of this receptor is unknown. Base quality data are lacking; no much larger clone is found one base away.

Sequencing was performed on PBMCs. The origin of this receptor is a woman between 40 and 50 years old in good health. Some clones in this sample may be carry-over from other donors' samples. Recombination joined TRBV27 with TRBJ2-3, with the identity of the D gene unclear. The DNA sequence is as follows: TGTGCCAGCAGTTTGTCCCTATTCGCAGATACGCAGTATTTT. Its translation reads: CASSLSLFADTQYF.